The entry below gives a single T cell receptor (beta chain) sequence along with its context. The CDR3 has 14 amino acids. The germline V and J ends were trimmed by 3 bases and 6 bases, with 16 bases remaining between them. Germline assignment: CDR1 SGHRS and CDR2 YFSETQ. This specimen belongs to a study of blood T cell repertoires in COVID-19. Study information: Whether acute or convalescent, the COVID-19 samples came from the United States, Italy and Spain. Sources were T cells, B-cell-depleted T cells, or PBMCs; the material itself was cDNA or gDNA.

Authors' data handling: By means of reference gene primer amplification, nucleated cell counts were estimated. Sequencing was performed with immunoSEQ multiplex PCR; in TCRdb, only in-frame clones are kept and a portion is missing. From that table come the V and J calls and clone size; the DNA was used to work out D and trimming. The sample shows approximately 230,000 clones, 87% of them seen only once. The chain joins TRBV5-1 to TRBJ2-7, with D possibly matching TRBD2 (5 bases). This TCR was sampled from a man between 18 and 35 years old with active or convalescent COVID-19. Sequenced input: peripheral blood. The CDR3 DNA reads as TGCGCCAGCAGCTACGCCGGGGTCCATCCCGAGCAGTACTTC. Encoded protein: CASSYAGVHPEQYF.